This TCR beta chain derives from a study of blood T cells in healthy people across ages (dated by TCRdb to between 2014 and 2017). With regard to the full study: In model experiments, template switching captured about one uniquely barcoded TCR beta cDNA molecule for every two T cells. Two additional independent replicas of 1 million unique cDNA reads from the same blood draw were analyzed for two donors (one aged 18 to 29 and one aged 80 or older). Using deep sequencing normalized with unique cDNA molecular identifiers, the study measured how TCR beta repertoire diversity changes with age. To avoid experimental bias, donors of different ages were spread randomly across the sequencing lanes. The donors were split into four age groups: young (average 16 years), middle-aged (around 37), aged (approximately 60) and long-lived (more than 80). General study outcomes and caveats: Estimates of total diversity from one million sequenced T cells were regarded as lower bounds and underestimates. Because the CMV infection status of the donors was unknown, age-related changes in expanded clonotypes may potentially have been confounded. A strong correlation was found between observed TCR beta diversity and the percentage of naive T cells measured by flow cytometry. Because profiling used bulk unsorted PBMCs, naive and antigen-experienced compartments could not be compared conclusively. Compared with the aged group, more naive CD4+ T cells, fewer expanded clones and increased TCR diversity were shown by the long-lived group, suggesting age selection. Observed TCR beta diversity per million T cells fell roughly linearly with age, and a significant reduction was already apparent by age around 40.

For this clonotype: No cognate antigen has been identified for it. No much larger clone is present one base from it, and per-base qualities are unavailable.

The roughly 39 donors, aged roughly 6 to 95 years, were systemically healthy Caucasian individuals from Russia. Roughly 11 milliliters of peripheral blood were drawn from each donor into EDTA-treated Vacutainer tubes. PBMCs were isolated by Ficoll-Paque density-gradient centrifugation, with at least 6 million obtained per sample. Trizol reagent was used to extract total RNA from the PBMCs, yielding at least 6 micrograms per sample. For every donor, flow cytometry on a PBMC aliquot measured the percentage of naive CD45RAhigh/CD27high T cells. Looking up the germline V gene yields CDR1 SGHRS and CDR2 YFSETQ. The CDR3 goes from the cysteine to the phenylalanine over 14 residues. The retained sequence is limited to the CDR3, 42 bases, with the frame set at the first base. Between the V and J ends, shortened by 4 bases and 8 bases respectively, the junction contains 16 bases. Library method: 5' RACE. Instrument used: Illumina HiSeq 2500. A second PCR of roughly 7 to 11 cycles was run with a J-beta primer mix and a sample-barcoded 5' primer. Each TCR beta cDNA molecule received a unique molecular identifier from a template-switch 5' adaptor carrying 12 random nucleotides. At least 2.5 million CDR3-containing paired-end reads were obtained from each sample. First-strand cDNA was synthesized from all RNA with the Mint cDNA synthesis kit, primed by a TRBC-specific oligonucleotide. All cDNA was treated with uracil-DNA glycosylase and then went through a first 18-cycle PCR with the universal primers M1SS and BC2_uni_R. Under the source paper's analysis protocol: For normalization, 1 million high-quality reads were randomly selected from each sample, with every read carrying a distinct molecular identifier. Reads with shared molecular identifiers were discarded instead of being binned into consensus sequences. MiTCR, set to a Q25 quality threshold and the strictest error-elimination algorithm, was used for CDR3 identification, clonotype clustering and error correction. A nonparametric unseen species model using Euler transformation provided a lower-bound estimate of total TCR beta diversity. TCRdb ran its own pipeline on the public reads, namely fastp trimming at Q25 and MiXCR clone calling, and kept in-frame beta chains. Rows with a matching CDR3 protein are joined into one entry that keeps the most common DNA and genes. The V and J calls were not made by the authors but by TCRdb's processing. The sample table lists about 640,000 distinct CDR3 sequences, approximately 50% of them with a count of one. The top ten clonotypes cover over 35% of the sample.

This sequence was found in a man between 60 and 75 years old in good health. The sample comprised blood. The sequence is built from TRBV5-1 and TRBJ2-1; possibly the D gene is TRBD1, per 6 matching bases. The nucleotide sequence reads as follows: TGCGCCAGCAGCACAGGACAGCGAAACGATGAGCAGTTCTTC. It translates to CASSTGQRNDEQFF.